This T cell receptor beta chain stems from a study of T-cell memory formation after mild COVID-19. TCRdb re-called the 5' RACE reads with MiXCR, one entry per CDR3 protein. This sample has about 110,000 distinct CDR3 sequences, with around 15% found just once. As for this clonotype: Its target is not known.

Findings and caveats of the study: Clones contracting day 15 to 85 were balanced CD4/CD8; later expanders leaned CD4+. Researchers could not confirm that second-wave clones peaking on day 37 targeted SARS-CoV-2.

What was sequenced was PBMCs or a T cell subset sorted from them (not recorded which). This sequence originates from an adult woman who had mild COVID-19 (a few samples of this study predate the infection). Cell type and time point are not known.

The CDR3 DNA is TGTGCCACCAGCCCTCGGGACATTTTAGCCAAAAACATTCAGTACTTC. This translates into CATSPRDILAKNIQYF. The gene calls are TRBV15 and TRBJ2-4, with a weak D call TRBD1 (6 bases). With 5 bases removed from V and 0 bases from J, the gap between germline ends came to 14 bases. The CDR3 spans 16 residues. Germline lookup yields CDR1 LNHNV and CDR2 YYDKDF (reference sequence).